Included here is one T cell receptor beta chain sequence, with context. At collection, donors were nominally healthy, but unrecorded immune exposures were probable. The data belong to a study of cytomegalovirus exposure and HLA in healthy donors. PCR used 60 Vbeta primers and 13 Jbeta primers. Sequencing used immunoSEQ multiplex PCR; TCRdb keeps in-frame clones, though not all of them. The table shows roughly 230,000 clones, with 78% occurring only once. The CDR3 length is 16 residues. Germline assignment: CDR1 SGHVS and CDR2 FNYEAQ. V lost 4 bases, J lost 0 bases, and 13 bases lay in between. The clonotype originates from a boy between 10 and 17 years old in good health and CMV-seronegative. The sequenced material came from PBMCs. The rearrangement links TRBV7-6 to TRBJ1-3; D is ambiguous. The CDR3 sequence: CASSSRRVSSGNTIYF. Here the CDR3 DNA reads TGTGCCAGCAGCTCCAGGCGCGTCAGCTCTGGAAACACCATATATTTT.